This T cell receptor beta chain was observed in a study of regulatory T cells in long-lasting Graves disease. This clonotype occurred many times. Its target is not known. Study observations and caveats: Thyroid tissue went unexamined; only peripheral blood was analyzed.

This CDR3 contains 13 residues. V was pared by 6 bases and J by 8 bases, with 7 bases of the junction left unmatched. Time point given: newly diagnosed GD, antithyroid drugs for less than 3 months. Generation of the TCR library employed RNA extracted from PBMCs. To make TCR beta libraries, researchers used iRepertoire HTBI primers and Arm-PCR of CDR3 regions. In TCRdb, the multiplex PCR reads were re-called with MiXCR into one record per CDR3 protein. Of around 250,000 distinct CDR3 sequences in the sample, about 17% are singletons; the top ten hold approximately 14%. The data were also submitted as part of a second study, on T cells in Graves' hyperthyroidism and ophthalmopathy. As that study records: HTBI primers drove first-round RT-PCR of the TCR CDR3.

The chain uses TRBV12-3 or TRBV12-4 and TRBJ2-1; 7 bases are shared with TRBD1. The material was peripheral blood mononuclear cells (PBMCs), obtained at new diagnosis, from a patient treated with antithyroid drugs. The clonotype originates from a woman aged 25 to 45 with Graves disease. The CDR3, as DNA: TGTGCCAGCAGACAACAGGGGACCCATGAGCAGTTCTTC. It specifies CASRQQGTHEQFF.